This passage covers 23 T cell receptor beta chains from one sample sequenced in a study of T-cell memory formation after mild COVID-19. TCRdb called the 5' RACE reads again in MiXCR, with one record for every CDR3 protein. The table lists 470,000 or so distinct CDR3 sequences, 15% to 20% of them singletons. Sequencing was done on a sample of PBMCs or a T cell subset sorted from them (not recorded which). The receptor source for this set is an adult woman who had mild COVID-19 (a few samples of this study predate the infection). Cell type and time point are not known.

The CDR3 bases are TGCGCCAGCACTGGCGGGGCCCTCCAAGAGACCCAGTACTTC. This gives the protein CASTGGALQETQYF. This chain connects TRBV5-1 to TRBJ2-5; a possible D gene is TRBD2 (6 bases). Trimming took off 6 bases at V and 1 base at J, with 13 bases between the two ends. The CDR3 consists of 14 residues. Germline loops: CDR1 SGHRS, CDR2 YFSETQ.

The chain has TRBV7-9 and TRBJ2-3; a possible D gene is TRBD1 (7 bases). Germline V lookup: CDR1 SEHNR, CDR2 FQNEAQ (reference sequence). V dropped 1 base and J dropped 3 bases, with 23 bases sitting between them. The length of the CDR3 is 19 residues. The CDR3 DNA reads TGTGCCAGCAGCTTAGTTTCAGGGGGGCACGATTTACCAACAGATACGCAGTATTTT. Protein product: CASSLVSGGHDLPTDTQYF.

In this sample, this clonotype turned up a few times. V and J are TRBV7-3 and TRBJ2-7, with D hard to call. This CDR3 has 13 residues. Trimming removed 2 bases at V and 4 bases at J, with 9 bases between. Germline values: CDR1 SGHTA, CDR2 FQGTGA. CDR3 residues: CASSLYLAYEQYF. The CDR3, as DNA: TGTGCCAGCAGCTTATACCTTGCTTACGAGCAGTACTTC. The full variable domain, rest sourced from reference TRBV7-3 and TRBJ2-7, is GAGVSQTPSNKVTEKGKYVELRCDPISGHTALYWYRQSLGQGPEFLIYFQGTGAADDSGLPNDRFFAVRPEGSVSTLKIQRTERGDSAVYLCASSLYLAYEQYFGPGTRLTVT.

CDR3 DNA: TGTGCCTGGACCTACTCCCCTGGGGCCAACGTCCTGACTTTC. This gives the protein CAWTYSPGANVLTF. The rearrangement uses TRBV30 and TRBJ2-6; D gene unclear. This CDR3 is built from 14 residues. Between the trimmed V and J ends, which lost 4 bases and 2 bases, there was a span of 9 bases. The germline V gene has CDR1 GTSNPN and CDR2 SVGIG (reference sequence).

V and J are TRBV6-5 and TRBJ2-7; 12 positions agree with TRBD1. The CDR3 runs 16 residues. Per germline, CDR1 MNHEY and CDR2 SVGAGI. The trim removed 4 bases at V and 3 bases at J, leaving 7 bases unmatched. In nucleotides, the CDR3 is TGTGCCAGCAGTTTCACCGGGACAGGGGGCTTCTACGAGCAGTACTTC. Its translation is CASSFTGTGGFYEQYF.

This chain connects TRBV11-3 to TRBJ2-1; no definite D call. The CDR3 runs to 14 residues. V was trimmed by 3 bases and J by 6 bases, leaving 12 bases between them. Looked up from germline, CDR1 is SGHNT and CDR2 is YENEEA. The CDR3 is CASSLHRASNEQFF. CDR3 in DNA: TGTGCCAGCAGCTTGCACCGGGCCTCCAATGAGCAGTTCTTC.

J is TRBJ2-1 and V is TRBV7-9; 12 nucleotides line up with TRBD2. The CDR3 has 17 residues. V was pared by 2 bases and J by 6 bases, with 8 bases of the junction left unmatched. Germline CDR1 and CDR2: SEHNR and FQNEAQ (reference sequence). DNA for the CDR3: TGTGCCAGCAGCTTATACCTAGCGGGGGGGATCCCCAATGAGCAGTTCTTC. Amino acid sequence: CASSLYLAGGIPNEQFF.

The J gene is TRBJ1-3, the V gene TRBV12-3 or TRBV12-4; D remains unclear. V dropped 11 bases and J dropped 0 bases, with 11 bases sitting between them. The CDR3 is 13 amino acids. This CDR3 reads CAEGQYSGNTIYF. Here the CDR3 DNA reads TGTGCCGAGGGTCAATACTCTGGAAACACCATATATTTT.

This sequence joins TRBV12-3 or TRBV12-4 and TRBJ2-1, with TRBD2 as a possible D gene (6 bases). V lost 3 bases and J lost 0, with 12 bases in between. The CDR3 sequence is 16 residues long. The CDR3 DNA reads TGTGCCAGCAGTTTGGAGGGCCCGAGCTCCTACAATGAGCAGTTCTTC. Protein sequence: CASSLEGPSSYNEQFF.

This clonotype was found many times. This chain connects TRBV7-3 to TRBJ1-1, with 7 bases matching TRBD1. This CDR3 comprises 11 residues. The V and J ends lost 5 bases and 6 bases, in that order; junction bases with no gene match: 0. Germline V gene sequence: CDR1 SGHTA, CDR2 FQGTGA. The CDR3 reads CASSQGAEAFF. The CDR3 region has the DNA TGTGCCAGCAGCCAGGGGGCTGAAGCTTTCTTT.

This clonotype was detected a few times. CDR3 protein: CASSLFGSGGANTGELFF. The CDR3 nucleotides are TGTGCCAGCAGCTTGTTCGGTAGCGGGGGGGCCAACACCGGGGAGCTGTTTTTT. The chain has TRBV5-5 and TRBJ2-2; 11 bases are shared with TRBD2. CDR3 length: 18 residues. Trimming took 1 base from V and 2 from J; bases not matched to a gene: 7. CDR1 SGHKS and CDR2 YYEKEE come from the germline V gene (reference sequence). Full variable domain (remainder filled in from reference TRBV5-5 and TRBJ2-2): DAGVTQSPTHLIKTRGQQVTLRCSPISGHKSVSWYQQVLGQGPQFIFQYYEKEERGRGNFPDRFSARQFPNYSSELNVNALLLGDSALYLCASSLFGSGGANTGELFFGEGSRLTVL.

V is TRBV7-3 and J is TRBJ2-1; 7 positions agree with TRBD2. The CDR3 has 16 residues. Germline assignment: CDR1 SGHTA and CDR2 FQGTGA. V lost 4 bases to trimming and J lost 2 bases; unmatched junction nucleotides: 8. The CDR3 spells CASSSRLGGTYNEQFF. CDR3 DNA sequence: TGTGCCAGCAGCTCCCGACTGGGGGGGACCTACAATGAGCAGTTCTTC. The whole variable domain, filled in from reference TRBV7-3 and TRBJ2-1, reads GAGVSQTPSNKVTEKGKYVELRCDPISGHTALYWYRQSLGQGPEFLIYFQGTGAADDSGLPNDRFFAVRPEGSVSTLKIQRTERGDSAVYLCASSSRLGGTYNEQFFGPGTRLTVL.

The V and J genes are TRBV10-3 and TRBJ2-1, with 10 bases matching TRBD2. The V and J ends lost 1 base and 3 bases, in that order; junction bases with no gene match: 9. The germline CDR1 and CDR2 sequences are ENHRY and SYGVKD. The CDR3 consists of 18 residues. CDR3 region: CAISEFASGSLGYNEQFF. The CDR3 region has the DNA TGTGCCATCAGTGAGTTCGCTAGCGGGAGCTTAGGCTACAATGAGCAGTTCTTC.

This chain connects TRBV5-6 to TRBJ1-2; D is ambiguous. Germline V lookup: CDR1 SGHDT, CDR2 YYEEEE. Trimming pared 2 bases from V and 4 bases from J, leaving 3 bases between. This CDR3 region has 11 residues. The chain's CDR3 is CASSFSYGYTF. CDR3 nucleotide sequence: TGTGCCAGCAGCTTTTCCTATGGCTACACCTTC.

The chain's CDR3 is CASSRRPSLHTDTQYF. The CDR3 DNA follows: TGTGCCAGCTCCAGAAGGCCTTCGCTTCACACAGATACGCAGTATTTT. The V and J genes are TRBV5-6 and TRBJ2-3; D is uncertain. V lost 7 bases, J lost 2 bases, and 20 bases lay in between. Germline CDR1 SGHDT, CDR2 YYEEEE. This CDR3 has 16 amino acids.

The sample holds a few counts of this clonotype. The CDR3 reads CASRDRDKGTQFF. The CDR3 region has the DNA TGTGCCAGTAGGGACAGGGATAAGGGGACGCAGTTCTTC. The V and J genes are TRBV19 and TRBJ2-1, with TRBD1 matching 8 bases. The CDR3 covers 13 residues. CDR1 and CDR2 from the germline V gene are LNHDA and SQIVND (reference sequence). Losses at the gene ends were 6 bases for V and 12 bases for J; bases not matched to a gene: 10.

This clonotype was picked up a small number of times. V gene TRBV7-9 combines with J gene TRBJ2-7; 8 nucleotides line up with TRBD2. The junction had 6 bases not matched to a gene; V was cut back by 5 bases and J by 0 bases. Germline CDR1 and CDR2: SEHNR and FQNEAQ (reference sequence). This CDR3 spans 15 amino acids. The CDR3 DNA is TGTGCCAGCAGCGCGGGAGGCAGGGGCTCCTACGAGCAGTACTTC. This gives the protein CASSAGGRGSYEQYF.

This rearrangement joins TRBV12-3 or TRBV12-4 to TRBJ1-6, with unresolved D. CDR3 size: 13 residues. Trimming shortened V by 2 bases and J by 13 bases, and 12 bases separated the two germline ends. The CDR3 DNA reads as TGTGCCAGCAGTTTATTGATGGAATCCCCCCTCCACTTT. Residues: CASSLLMESPLHF.

V usage is TRBV5-1 and J usage is TRBJ2-1; no clear D gene. The germline V and J ends were trimmed by 1 base and 3 bases, with 14 bases remaining between them. The germline gives CDR1 SGHRS, CDR2 YFSETQ. This CDR3 is 16 amino acids long. CDR3 protein: CASSLWTAELYNEQFF. In DNA, the CDR3 is TGCGCCAGCAGCTTGTGGACGGCTGAACTCTACAATGAGCAGTTCTTC.

This clonotype was observed many times. The chain couples TRBV7-2 to TRBJ2-7; 9 bases match TRBD1. This CDR3 contains 15 residues. V gave up 6 bases and J gave up 3 bases; unmatched junction bases: 9. The germline V gene encodes CDR1 SGHTA and CDR2 FQGNSA. CDR3 sequence reads: CASSFSGTGFYEQYF. CDR3 DNA sequence: TGTGCCAGCAGTTTCTCCGGGACAGGGTTCTACGAGCAGTACTTC.

The chain links TRBV2 to TRBJ2-1, with D possibly matching TRBD2 (5 bases). The V and J ends lost 7 bases and 7 bases respectively, with 17 bases between them. CDR1 and CDR2 (germline): SNHLY, FYNNEI. CDR3 length: 14 residues. CDR3 residues: CASTVGGGGNEQFF. As DNA, the CDR3 is TGTGCCAGCACGGTAGGCGGAGGAGGAAATGAGCAGTTCTTC.

A single count supports this clonotype. The chain has TRBV12-3 or TRBV12-4 and TRBJ1-4; D is uncertain. The V and J ends lost 3 bases and 2 bases respectively, with 7 bases between them. The CDR3 is 14 residues long. CDR3 DNA sequence: TGTGCCAGCAGTTTTGCGGGGACTAATGAAAAACTGTTTTTT. This codes for CASSFAGTNEKLFF.

The rearrangement uses TRBV2 and TRBJ1-5; 7 nucleotides line up with TRBD1. This CDR3 comprises 13 residues. Germline assignment: CDR1 SNHLY and CDR2 FYNNEI. V dropped 6 bases and J dropped 7; count of bases not matched to a gene: 6. CDR3 coding DNA: TGTGCCAGCAGGGGGACAGTGGTCCAGCCCCAGCATTTT. Translated: CASRGTVVQPQHF.